Shown below are 8 T cell receptor beta chains from a single sample sequenced in a study of blood T cells in healthy people across ages. Primed by a sample-barcoded 5' primer and a J-beta primer mix, a second PCR proceeded for roughly 7 to 12 cycles. A single record per CDR3 protein comes from TCRdb applying MiXCR to the 5' RACE reads. The sample lists fewer than 900,000 distinct CDR3 sequences, more than 40% occurring once. What was sequenced was blood. These receptors were obtained from an older woman in good health.

V gene TRBV6-2 or TRBV6-3 combines with J gene TRBJ2-6, with D uncertain. The CDR3 contains 17 residues. V was shortened by 0 bases and J by 0 bases, with 9 bases between the two germline ends. CDR1 and CDR2 (germline): MNHEY, SVGEGT. The CDR3: CASSYSGRFSGANVLTF. The CDR3 DNA reads as TGTGCCAGCAGTTACTCAGGCCGATTCTCTGGGGCCAACGTCCTGACTTTC.

As regards this clonotype: At one end the junction does not follow the germline gene, possibly because of a read error. The genes are TRBV11-2 and TRBJ1-6, with 10 nucleotides matching TRBD1. CDR3 size: 17 residues. Germline-derived CDR1 and CDR2 are SGHAT and FQNNGV. The CDR3 region has the DNA TGTGCCAGCACGGTGACAGGGGGCTCCTCCTATAATTCACTCCTCCACTTT. Translation gives CASTVTGGSSYNSLLHF.

This clonotype was observed a few times. This sequence joins TRBV12-1 and TRBJ2-4. TRBV12-1 is noted as a pseudogene. CDR3 length: 16 amino acids. CDR3 region: CASSLRSRLAKNIQYF. The CDR3, as DNA: TGTGCCAGCAGCCTCCGGTCGCGGTTAGCCAAAAACATTCAGTACTTC.

V and J are TRBV6-2 or TRBV6-3 and TRBJ2-2; D unclear. The CDR3 is made up of 12 amino acids. The germline V gene has CDR1 MNHEY and CDR2 SVGEGT. The ends were cut back, 2 bases at V and 6 bases at J, with 4 bases in the middle. The CDR3 is CASSYISGELFF. For the CDR3, the DNA is TGTGCCAGCAGTTACATCTCCGGGGAGCTGTTTTTT.

The V gene is TRBV29-1, the J gene TRBJ2-7; the D is unclear. The CDR3 is 12 residues long. The V end lost 7 bases, the J end lost 0 bases, and 10 bases lay between the germline ends. CDR1 and CDR2 from the germline V gene are SQVTM and ANQGSEA. CDR3 bases: TGCAGCGCTGCGAAGGACTCCTACGAGCAGTACTTC. Protein product: CSAAKDSYEQYF.

The chain joins TRBV5-6 to TRBJ2-3; TRBD2 agrees at 7 bases. With V trimmed by 1 base and J by 2 bases, 7 bases remained unmatched. CDR3 size: 16 residues. Germline V CDR1 and CDR2: SGHDT, YYEEEE. The CDR3: CASSLFGAGDTDTQYF. The CDR3 nucleotides are TGTGCCAGCAGCTTGTTCGGGGCGGGAGACACAGATACGCAGTATTTT.

To note about this clonotype: At one end the junction does not follow the germline gene, possibly because of a read error. The chain has TRBV27 and TRBJ2-5; D is perhaps TRBD2 (6 bases). This CDR3 contains 16 residues. Per the germline V gene, CDR1 is MNHEY and CDR2 is SMNVEV (reference sequence). CDR3 sequence reads: CGSSLWSGGYQETQYF. The CDR3 DNA sequence: TGTGGCAGCAGTTTATGGAGCGGAGGGTACCAAGAGACCCAGTACTTC.

Only a few counts were recorded for this clonotype. The gene calls are TRBV28 and TRBJ2-7; 9 positions agree with TRBD2. The CDR3 consists of 16 residues. Unmatched junction bases numbered 9, after V lost 3 bases and J lost 3 bases. Germline-derived CDR1 and CDR2 are MDHEN and SYDVKM. In nucleotides, the CDR3 is TGTGCCAGCAGTTTGACTAGCGGAGATGCTTACTACGAGCAGTACTTC. This sequence encodes CASSLTSGDAYYEQYF.